Included here is one TCR beta chain sequence, with context. A single count supports this clone. Its antigen is still unknown. No base quality values were provided; no much bigger clone lies one nucleotide off. Using the deep immunoSEQ assay, TCR CDR3 regions were amplified from genomic DNA by multiplex PCR. Extracted genomic DNA from each cell subset was spread evenly across all wells of several immunoSEQ 96-well plates, with each plate serving as a replicate. For sorted subsets, approximately 200 ng of genomic DNA, equivalent to 25,000 to 35,000 T cell genomes, went into each replicate PCR. The purified libraries were quantified using a Qubit 3.0 fluorometer, sized with a Bioanalyzer 2100, and then quantified again using the KAPA Library Quantification kit. A separate single-read 150-cycle Illumina NextSeq 550 flow cell was used to sequence each immunoSEQ 96-well plate. The original pipeline was this. Because only junctional sequences without quality scores were contained in the immunoSEQ output, filtering matching that applied to full-length reads could not be performed. To assign V/J genes and CDR3, sequences were annotated using PyIR, a Python wrapper for IgBLAST v1.9, with IMGT germline references. Reads were removed for weak V/J assignments (E-value above 1e-6), missing CDR3, stop codons, out-of-frame junctions, or ambiguous translated residues. A V3J clonotype was defined by an identical inferred V gene, J gene, and CDR3 amino acid sequence. Percentage overlap between repertoires was calculated by dividing the number of shared unique clonotypes by the size of the smaller repertoire. Repertoire richness was assessed with RTK rarefaction, the Chao1 estimator, and Recon v2.1 estimates of unobserved clonotypes. Generation probabilities for all TCRbeta clonotypes obtained by the gDNA method from a handful of donors were computed using OLGA. What TCRdb holds here is the immuneACCESS table cut down to in-frame rearrangements. Part of the clones is not present; checked against another copy, under half of the missing clones reflect an unresolved V gene, and the others are unexplained. V, J and clone size are those of that table, while D and trimming were read from the DNA. A total of roughly 2.1 million clones appear in this sample, 90% to 95% of them only once. The ten largest account for 1.7% of the sample.

CD8 naive samples were obtained by positive selection for CCR7 among CD45RO-negative cells, yielding a CD45RA+CCR7+ population from which TemRA cells were excluded. Healthy HIV-negative adults with no recently reported acute infections or vaccinations were included as donors. Every donor was a Caucasian adult residing in Nashville, Tennessee, USA. Blood was collected by leukapheresis, and PBMCs were isolated by Ficoll-Histopaque density gradient centrifugation and then cryopreserved in liquid nitrogen vapor phase. Analytical flow cytometry was used to check the purity and quantity of every magnetically sorted T cell population. From each sorted fraction, genomic DNA was isolated and quantified by UV absorbance on a Nanodrop 2000c. This sample is part of a study of shared clonotypes between healthy human individuals (dated by TCRdb to the early 2020s). Some background on the complete study: The cohort comprised two women and a few men aged 18 to 49 years. For each donor, three plates each were used for CD4 naive and CD4 memory, two plates were used for CD8 naive, and one plate was used for CD8 memory. Per donor, leukapheresis produced somewhere between about 0.94 and 9 billion PBMCs. Blood TCR repertoires of four to six healthy adults were deeply sequenced to estimate repertoire size and the extent of clonotype sharing between individuals. To increase sequencing depth and limit assay-specific biases, different laboratories used diverse techniques to prepare libraries and sequence TCR repertoires.

On the study overall, not on this receptor specifically: Because the study included a small number of donors, the genetic and exposure-history diversity represented was limited. Naive subsets generally had larger estimated clonotype richness than memory subsets. Rarefaction of sorted-subset datasets indicated incomplete sequencing despite the large sequencing depth. Only blood was sampled, and tissue TCR repertoires likely differ from those in blood. Based on pairwise subsampling, the degree of clonotype sharing among donors was expected to be affected by sequencing depth. Compared with non-shared clonotypes, clonotypes shared by all four sorted-subset donors had higher generation probabilities. Across several donors, about 5% of naive CD4, more than 3% of naive CD8, about 2.3% of memory CD4, and about 0.44% of memory CD8 clonotypes were shared.

The receptor was derived from a man between 18 and 29 years old in good health. Some clones in this sample may be carry-over from other donors' samples. Specimen: naive CD8+ T cells from PBMCs. The cell subset or site label for this specimen denotes: CD45RA+CCR7+.

The CDR3 loop reads CASSDSPLRGNQPQHF. The DNA is as follows: TGTGCCAGCAGTGACTCGCCGCTTCGGGGCAATCAGCCCCAGCATTTT. The sequence joins TRBV6-4 to TRBJ1-5, with the identity of the D gene unclear. The CDR3 covers 16 residues, taking in both the cysteine and the phenylalanine. The only DNA kept is the CDR3, 48 bases in frame from the first base. Cut back by 0 bases and 2 bases, the V and J ends lie 11 bases apart. The germline V gene encodes CDR1 MRHNA and CDR2 SNTAGT.